The clone carrying this T cell receptor (beta chain) was detected ten times or more. The data belong to a study of human T cells and chemical hapten exposure. As for time point: patch test 2, 6 weeks after DPC sensitization. The treatment here: therapeutic diphenylcyclopropenone sensitization with weekly scalp DPC. Blood collection took place prior to placing each patch test. There are 14 residues in the CDR3. Germline CDR1 reads MNHEY; CDR2 reads SVGEGT. Trimming removed 5 bases from V and 2 bases from J, with 12 bases in between. TCRdb fed the RACE reads into MiXCR, producing one record per CDR3 protein. The table shows under 450,000 distinct CDR3 sequences, with around 6% occurring only once.

The receptor was derived from a young woman with alopecia areata. Some clones in this sample may be carry-over from other donors' samples. The source material was whole blood, sampled in connection with sensitization to the hapten diphenylcyclopropenone (DPC). The chain employs TRBV6-2 or TRBV6-3 and TRBJ1-2; D is undetermined. The CDR3 region is CASSDTVLNYGYTF. The DNA of the CDR3 is TGTGCCAGCAGTGATACGGTCTTGAACTATGGCTACACCTTC.